This TCR beta chain appears in the sequencing data of a study of cytomegalovirus exposure and HLA in healthy donors. The PCR was carried out with 60 Vbeta primers and 13 Jbeta primers. Per the study methods: Unique TCR beta chains numbered about 80 million in a later analysis, with roughly 10 million shared. Produced via immunoSEQ multiplex PCR; TCRdb's table is partial and in-frame only. V, J and clone size reflect that table, while D and trimming were determined from the DNA. The repertoire holds hundreds of thousands of clones, with 80% to 90% as singletons. This CDR3 spans 14 amino acids. Trimming took off 5 bases at V and 0 bases at J, with 11 bases between the two ends. Germline-derived CDR1 and CDR2 are SGHRS and YFSETQ. Comments on this clone: Its target is not known.

Study-wide results and limits: Later examination showed HLA-associated TCR beta chains had greater clonal expansion than equally common others. In a later analysis, common viral pathogens appeared linked to several of the most significant clusters.

V is TRBV5-1 and J is TRBJ1-2, with a weak D call TRBD1 (5 bases). Input material: PBMCs. The sequence came from a girl aged 2 to 9 in good health and CMV-seronegative. CDR3 sequence (DNA): TGCGCCAGCAGACCGGACACTACTAACTATGGCTACACCTTC. This sequence encodes CASRPDTTNYGYTF.